A selection of T cell receptor beta chains follows, all from one sample in a study of post-analysis software for immune sequencing data. TCRdb re-called the PCR reads with MiXCR, one entry per CDR3 protein. The sample has 550,000 to 700,000 distinct CDR3 sequences, roughly 40% seen once. Sequences were obtained from blood. The receptors come from a girl between 5 and 17 years old with multiple sclerosis. Each CDR3 is given with its conserved first and last residue. Fields, in order: J gene, V gene, D gene, clone size, CDR3 protein, CDR3 DNA. D genes are given only for firm matches. Size values are once, few and many counts, or a class for expanded clones, and some rows have none.

>TRBJ2-3|TRBV7-9|.|.
CASSFPDSTDTQYF
TGTGCCAGCAGCTTCCCGGATAGCACAGATACGCAGTATTTT
>TRBJ2-1|TRBV12-3/TRBV12-4|.|few
CASSPMDPYNEQFF
TGTGCCAGCAGTCCCATGGACCCCTACAATGAGCAGTTCTTC
>TRBJ1-1|TRBV24-1|.|.
CATSDWVVAGVMNTEAFF
TGTGCCACCAGTGATTGGGTTGTCGCAGGGGTGATGAACACTGAAGCTTTCTTT
>TRBJ1-2|TRBV29-1|.|.
CSVDSGTFCGYTF
TGCAGCGTCGACTCCGGGACCTTCTGTGGCTACACCTTC
>TRBJ1-1|TRBV7-6|TRBD1|.
CASKGKGQGNTEAFF
TGTGCCAGCAAGGGGAAGGGACAGGGGAACACTGAAGCTTTCTTT
>TRBJ2-1|TRBV24-1|.|.
CATRDGRTQFF
TGTGCCACCAGGGATGGGCGCACGCAGTTCTTC
>TRBJ2-6|TRBV7-9|.|few
CASSSYNPWGGRPGANVLTF
TGTGCCAGCAGCTCGTACAACCCATGGGGAGGCCGGCCTGGGGCCAACGTCCTGACTTTC
>TRBJ2-3|TRBV2|.|.
CARAASTDTQYF
TGTGCCAGAGCGGCTAGCACAGATACGCAGTATTTT
>TRBJ2-7|TRBV7-8|TRBD2|.
CASSLGRAWEQYF
TGTGCCAGCAGCCTAGGGAGGGCTTGGGAGCAGTACTTC
>TRBJ1-1|TRBV7-9|TRBD1|.
CASSHRDSDLMNTEAFF
TGTGCCAGCAGCCATCGGGACAGCGACCTCATGAACACTGAAGCTTTCTTT
>TRBJ2-3|TRBV29-1|.|.
CSVEEGGARTDTQYF
TGCAGCGTTGAAGAAGGGGGGGCACGCACAGATACGCAGTATTTT
>TRBJ1-2|TRBV7-2|TRBD1|few
CASIRTGVRYGYTF
TGTGCCAGCATCCGGACAGGGGTCCGCTATGGCTACACCTTC
>TRBJ2-7|TRBV30|TRBD2|.
CARGTSGTSEQYF
TGTGCCCGCGGGACTAGCGGGACGAGTGAGCAGTACTTC
>TRBJ2-2|TRBV5-1|.|.
CASSLFAEGGYNTGELFF
TGCGCCAGCAGCTTGTTCGCTGAAGGGGGATATAACACCGGGGAGCTGTTTTTT
>TRBJ2-7|TRBV10-2|TRBD2|.
CASRLAGGPQYEQYF
TGCGCCAGCAGACTAGCGGGAGGACCACAATACGAGCAGTACTTC
>TRBJ1-1|TRBV29-1|.|few
CSAGGETEAFF
TGCAGCGCCGGGGGGGAGACTGAAGCTTTCTTT
>TRBJ2-7|TRBV7-9|.|few
CASSLDRAGLRLKQYF
TGTGCCAGCAGCTTAGACCGGGCGGGCCTCCGATTGAAGCAGTACTTC
>TRBJ1-5|TRBV12-3/TRBV12-4|.|.
CASSLAYNQPQHF
TGTGCCAGCAGTTTAGCATACAATCAGCCCCAGCATTTT
>TRBJ2-3|TRBV4-1|TRBD2|few
CASSYVGGGGTTDTQYF
TGCGCCAGCAGCTATGTAGGCGGGGGGGGGACCACAGATACGCAGTATTTT
>TRBJ2-7|TRBV29-1|.|.
CSVQLRGSYEQYF
TGCAGCGTTCAACTACGCGGTTCCTACGAGCAGTACTTC
>TRBJ1-6|TRBV9|.|.
CASSPNPRGGNSPLHF
TGTGCCAGCAGCCCAAACCCGCGGGGAGGGAATTCACCCCTCCACTTT
>TRBJ2-7|TRBV4-1|.|.
CASSQALTNEQYF
TGCGCCAGCAGCCAAGCTTTAACCAACGAGCAGTACTTC
>TRBJ1-1|TRBV20-1|TRBD1|once
CRARRQGAPAFF
TGCAGGGCTAGAAGACAGGGGGCGCCAGCTTTCTTT
>TRBJ2-1|TRBV29-1|.|.
CSVAGGLYNEQFF
TGCAGCGTTGCCGGGGGCCTCTACAATGAGCAGTTCTTC
>TRBJ2-7|TRBV20-1|TRBD2|.
CSARGPGTSGTHEQYF
TGCAGTGCTAGAGGTCCCGGGACTAGCGGGACTCACGAGCAGTACTTC
>TRBJ2-7|TRBV20-1|.|few
CSARGRKPYEQYF
TGCAGTGCTAGAGGGAGGAAACCTTACGAGCAGTACTTC
>TRBJ1-5|TRBV6-2/TRBV6-3|TRBD1|few
CASSGTDNQPQHF
TGTGCCAGCAGTGGGACAGACAATCAGCCCCAGCATTTT
>TRBJ2-1|TRBV5-1|.|.
CASSTRVGLGEQFF
TGCGCCAGCAGCACCAGGGTAGGGTTAGGTGAGCAGTTCTTC
>TRBJ1-5|TRBV24-1|.|.
CATSDKGGSNQPQHF
TGTGCCACCAGCGATAAGGGGGGTAGCAATCAGCCCCAGCATTTT
>TRBJ1-1|TRBV12-3/TRBV12-4|TRBD1|.
CASHLQGAGTEAFF
TGTGCCAGTCACCTACAGGGGGCTGGAACTGAAGCTTTCTTT
>TRBJ1-5|TRBV10-3|.|.
CAIRLDGNSNQPQHF
TGTGCCATCAGATTAGACGGAAATAGCAATCAGCCCCAGCATTTT
>TRBJ1-1|TRBV12-3/TRBV12-4|.|.
CASRPSTENTEAFF
TGTGCCAGCAGGCCTTCTACAGAGAACACTGAAGCTTTCTTT
>TRBJ2-4|TRBV4-1|.|.
CASSQVGAEAKNIQYF
TGCGCCAGCAGCCAAGTGGGAGCGGAGGCCAAAAACATTCAGTACTTC
>TRBJ2-1|TRBV30|.|.
CAWSAGYSAYNEQFF
TGTGCCTGGAGCGCGGGGTATTCGGCCTACAATGAGCAGTTCTTC
>TRBJ2-7|TRBV20-1|TRBD1|.
CSARGQGAAYEQYF
TGCAGTGCCCGCGGGCAGGGGGCAGCCTACGAGCAGTACTTC
>TRBJ2-7|TRBV6-1|.|few
CASSELRWYEQYF
TGTGCCAGCAGTGAACTGAGGTGGTACGAGCAGTACTTC
>TRBJ2-7|TRBV6-1|TRBD2|.
CASTLRGGGYEQYF
TGTGCCAGCACCCTCCGGGGGGGCGGGTACGAGCAGTACTTC
>TRBJ2-5|TRBV7-9|TRBD2|.
CASSLGTYGLAYETQYF
TGTGCCAGCAGCCTTGGTACTTATGGACTAGCTTATGAGACCCAGTACTTC
>TRBJ2-1|TRBV20-1|TRBD2|.
CSASTALADRYNEQFF
TGCAGTGCTAGTACTGCCCTAGCGGACCGCTACAATGAGCAGTTCTTC
>TRBJ2-7|TRBV11-2|.|.
CASSLDPSQYEQYF
TGTGCCAGCAGCTTAGATCCATCGCAATACGAGCAGTACTTC
>TRBJ2-7|TRBV12-3/TRBV12-4|TRBD2|.
CASSKAGGSYEQYF
TGTGCCAGCAGCAAAGCGGGAGGTTCCTACGAGCAGTACTTC
>TRBJ2-1|TRBV7-2|TRBD2|few
CASRVSGRGNEQFF
TGTGCCAGCAGAGTTAGCGGGAGGGGTAATGAGCAGTTCTTC
>TRBJ2-1|TRBV5-1|TRBD2|few
CASSPYGLAGGPLANNEQFF
TGCGCCAGCAGCCCCTACGGACTAGCGGGAGGGCCCCTAGCCAACAATGAGCAGTTCTTC
>TRBJ2-5|TRBV12-3/TRBV12-4|.|few
CASRVGGQETQYF
TGTGCCAGCAGGGTAGGGGGTCAAGAGACCCAGTACTTC
>TRBJ1-2|TRBV4-2|.|.
CASSQEPVPNYGYTF
TGTGCCAGCAGCCAAGAACCGGTACCTAACTATGGCTACACCTTC
>TRBJ1-2|TRBV7-2|.|.
CASSSTRVGNYGYTF
TGTGCCAGCAGTTCTACCAGGGTAGGAAACTATGGCTACACCTTC
>TRBJ1-2|TRBV4-1|.|.
CASSQEVQRGYTF
TGCGCCAGCAGCCAAGAGGTTCAGCGGGGCTACACCTTC
>TRBJ1-1|TRBV5-5|.|.
CASSFPGPNTEAFF
TGTGCCAGCAGCTTCCCGGGCCCGAACACTGAAGCTTTCTTT
>TRBJ2-5|TRBV2|.|.
CASSEAGWAQKQETQYF
TGTGCCAGCAGTGAAGCAGGCTGGGCACAGAAACAAGAGACCCAGTACTTC
>TRBJ1-2|TRBV29-1|.|.
CSVSGPGDCGYTF
TGCAGCGTTTCCGGACCAGGAGACTGTGGCTACACCTTC
>TRBJ1-6|TRBV6-5|TRBD1|few
CASSYDRARSPLHF
TGTGCCAGCAGTTACGACAGGGCTCGTTCACCCCTCCACTTT
>TRBJ2-7|TRBV20-1|.|few
CSASKDGPRGEQYF
TGCAGTGCTAGTAAAGACGGCCCCCGGGGCGAGCAGTACTTC
>TRBJ2-5|TRBV9|.|.
CASSVGLGGARRETQYF
TGTGCCAGCAGCGTAGGACTAGGAGGGGCCCGTAGGGAGACCCAGTACTTC